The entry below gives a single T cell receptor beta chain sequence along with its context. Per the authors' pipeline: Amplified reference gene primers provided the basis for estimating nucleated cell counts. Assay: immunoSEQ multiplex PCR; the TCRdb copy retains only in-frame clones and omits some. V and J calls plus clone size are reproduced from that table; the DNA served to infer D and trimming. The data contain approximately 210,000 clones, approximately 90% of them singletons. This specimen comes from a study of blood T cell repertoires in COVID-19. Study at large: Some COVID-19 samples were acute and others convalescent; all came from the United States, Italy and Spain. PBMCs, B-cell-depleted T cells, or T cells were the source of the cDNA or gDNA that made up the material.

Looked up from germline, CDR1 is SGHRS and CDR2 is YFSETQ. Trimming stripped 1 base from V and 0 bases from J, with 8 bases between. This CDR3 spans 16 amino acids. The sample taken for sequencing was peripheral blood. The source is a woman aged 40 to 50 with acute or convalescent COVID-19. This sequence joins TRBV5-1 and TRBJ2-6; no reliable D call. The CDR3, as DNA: TGCGCCAGCAGCTTGAACAGCTACTCTGGGGCCAACGTCCTGACTTTC. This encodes CASSLNSYSGANVLTF.